This TCR beta chain was recorded in a study of Ad26.COV2.S vaccination and SARS-CoV-2 variants. Study details: Into the muscle, Ad26.COV2.S was dosed once or twice, 56 days apart.

The length of the CDR3 is 14 residues. V was trimmed by 0 bases and J by 1 base, leaving 7 bases between them. In germline, CDR1 is SGHRS, CDR2 YFSETQ. Regarding treatment: some 20 received Ad26.COV2.S at low or high dose, single or two shots; several received placebo; per-sample allocation not given. Samples came from day 63 after the first vaccine or placebo injection. A Boston adult aged 18-55 years was the donor. Libraries were prepared by immunoSEQ multiplex PCR; TCRdb keeps only in-frame clonotypes and omits some of them. Of 400,000 or so clones listed, 88% are singletons. This chain connects TRBV5-1 to TRBJ1-1, with a weak D call TRBD1 (5 bases). Specimen: peripheral blood, collected in a trial of Ad26.COV2.S vaccine versus placebo. The receptor was isolated from a person aged 18-60 years who received the Ad26.COV2.S COVID-19 vaccine or a placebo. As DNA, the CDR3 is TGCGCCAGCAGCTTGGGGGACCCGAACACTGAAGCTTTCTTT. Protein sequence: CASSLGDPNTEAFF.